This T cell receptor (beta chain) was sequenced during a study of shared clonotypes between healthy human individuals. Whole-study context: Each donor had three CD4 naive, three CD4 memory, two CD8 naive and one CD8 memory plate.

The CDR3 sequence is 13 residues long. Germline lookup yields CDR1 SEHNR and CDR2 FQNEAQ (reference sequence). V was clipped by 5 bases and J by 5 bases, with 9 bases between them. Sorted-subset replicate PCRs used approximately 200 ng of genomic DNA. This amount corresponded to about 29,000 T cell genomes. Assay used: immunoSEQ multiplex PCR; TCRdb lists only in-frame clones, some missing. Among roughly 86,000 clones listed, approximately 70% were seen once. This clone was counted ten times or more. The sample comprised memory CD8+ T cells sorted from blood. Described subset: CD45RO+ cells pooled with CCR7-negative TemRA cells. This TCR was sampled from a man aged 25-45 years in good health. The V call is TRBV7-9, the J call TRBJ2-2, with D possibly matching TRBD1 (5 bases). This CDR3 is CASSVTVTGELFF. The CDR3, as DNA: TGTGCCAGCAGCGTGACAGTTACCGGGGAGCTGTTTTTT. The variable domain in full, with the rest retrieved from reference TRBV7-9 and TRBJ2-2, is DTGVSQNPRHKITKRGQNVTFRCDPISEHNRLYWYRQTLGQGPEFLTYFQNEAQLEKSRLLSDRFSAERPKGSFSTLEIQRTEQGDSAMYLCASSVTVTGELFFGEGSRLTVL.